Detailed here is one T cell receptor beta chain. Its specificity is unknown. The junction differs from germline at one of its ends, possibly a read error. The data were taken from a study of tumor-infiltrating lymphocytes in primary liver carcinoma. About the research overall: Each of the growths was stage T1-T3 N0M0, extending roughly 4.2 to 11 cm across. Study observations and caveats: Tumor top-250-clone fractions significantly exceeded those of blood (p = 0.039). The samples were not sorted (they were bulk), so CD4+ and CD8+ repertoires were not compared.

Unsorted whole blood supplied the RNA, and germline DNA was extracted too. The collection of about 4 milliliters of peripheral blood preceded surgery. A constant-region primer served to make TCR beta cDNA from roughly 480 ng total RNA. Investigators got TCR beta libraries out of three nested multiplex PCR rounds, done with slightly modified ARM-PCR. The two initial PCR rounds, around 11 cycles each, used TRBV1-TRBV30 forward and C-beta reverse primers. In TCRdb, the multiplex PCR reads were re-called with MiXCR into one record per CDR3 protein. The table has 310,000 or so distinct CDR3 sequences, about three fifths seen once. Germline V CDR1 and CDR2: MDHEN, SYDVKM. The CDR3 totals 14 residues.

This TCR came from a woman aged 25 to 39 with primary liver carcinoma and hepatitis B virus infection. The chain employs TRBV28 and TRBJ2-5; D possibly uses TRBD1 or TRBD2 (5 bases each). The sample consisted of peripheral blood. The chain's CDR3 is CASTLSLGEETQYF. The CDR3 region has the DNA TGTGCCAGCACTTTATCATTGGGGGAGGAGACCCAGTACTTC.